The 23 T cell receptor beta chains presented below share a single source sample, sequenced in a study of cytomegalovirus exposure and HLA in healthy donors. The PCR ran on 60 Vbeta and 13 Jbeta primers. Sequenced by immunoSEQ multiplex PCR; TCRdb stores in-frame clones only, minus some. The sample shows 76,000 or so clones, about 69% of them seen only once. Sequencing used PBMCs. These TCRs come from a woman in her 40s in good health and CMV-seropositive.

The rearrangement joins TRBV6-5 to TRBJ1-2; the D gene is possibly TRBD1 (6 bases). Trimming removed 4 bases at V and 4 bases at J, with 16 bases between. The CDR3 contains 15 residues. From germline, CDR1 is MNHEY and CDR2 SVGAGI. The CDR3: CASSFQTGIGYGYTF. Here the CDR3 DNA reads TGTGCCAGCAGTTTCCAGACAGGCATAGGCTATGGCTACACCTTC.

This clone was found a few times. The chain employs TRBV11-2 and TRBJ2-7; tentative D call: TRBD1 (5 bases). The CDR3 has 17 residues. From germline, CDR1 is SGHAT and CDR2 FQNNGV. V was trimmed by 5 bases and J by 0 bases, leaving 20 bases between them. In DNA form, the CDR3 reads TGTGCCAGCAGCCCCGTAAACAGACAGAAGAGCTCCTACGAGCAGTACTTC. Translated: CASSPVNRQKSSYEQYF.

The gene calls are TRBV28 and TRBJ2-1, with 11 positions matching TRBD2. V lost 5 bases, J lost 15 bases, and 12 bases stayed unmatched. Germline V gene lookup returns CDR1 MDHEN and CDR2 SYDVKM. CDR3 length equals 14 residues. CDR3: CASSGTSGTLVPFF. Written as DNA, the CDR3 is TGTGCCAGCAGTGGGACTAGCGGAACCCTCGTGCCGTTCTTC.

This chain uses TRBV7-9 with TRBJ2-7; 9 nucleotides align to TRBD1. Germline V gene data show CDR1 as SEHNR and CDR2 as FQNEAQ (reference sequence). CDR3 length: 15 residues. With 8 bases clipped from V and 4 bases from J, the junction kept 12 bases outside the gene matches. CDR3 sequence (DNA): TGTGCCAGCCGGGGCACGGACAGGGGTGGGTACGAGCAGTACTTC. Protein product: CASRGTDRGGYEQYF.

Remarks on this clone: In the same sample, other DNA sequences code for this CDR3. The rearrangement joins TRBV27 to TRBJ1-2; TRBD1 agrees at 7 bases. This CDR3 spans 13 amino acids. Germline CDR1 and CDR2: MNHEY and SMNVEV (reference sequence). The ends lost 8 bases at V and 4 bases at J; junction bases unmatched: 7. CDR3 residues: CASGDRAIYGYTF. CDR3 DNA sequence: TGTGCCAGCGGAGACAGGGCTATCTATGGCTACACCTTC.

This CDR3 reads CASSSTGVNTEAFF. CDR3 DNA: TGTGCCAGCAGTTCGACAGGGGTGAACACTGAAGCTTTCTTT. The chain links TRBV25-1 to TRBJ1-1, with TRBD1 matching over 8 bases. V was clipped by 5 bases and J by 0 bases; unmatched bases: 2. Looked up from germline, CDR1 is MGHDK and CDR2 is SYGVNS. The CDR3 totals 14 residues. The variable domain in full, with the rest retrieved from reference TRBV25-1 and TRBJ1-1, is EADIYQTPRYLVIGTGKKITLECSQTMGHDKMYWYQQDPGMELHLIHYSYGVNSTEKGDLSSESTVSRIRTEHFPLTLESARPSHTSQYLCASSSTGVNTEAFFGQGTRLTVV.

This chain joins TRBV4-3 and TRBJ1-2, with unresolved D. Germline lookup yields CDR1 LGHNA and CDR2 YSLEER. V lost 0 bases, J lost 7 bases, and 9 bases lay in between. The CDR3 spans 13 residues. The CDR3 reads CASSQDKGVGYTF. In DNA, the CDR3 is TGCGCCAGCAGCCAAGATAAGGGAGTTGGCTACACCTTC.

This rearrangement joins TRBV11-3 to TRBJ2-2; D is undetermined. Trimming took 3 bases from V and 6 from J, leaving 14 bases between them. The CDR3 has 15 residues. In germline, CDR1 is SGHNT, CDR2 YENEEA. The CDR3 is CASSFGHQVAGELFF. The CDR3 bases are TGTGCCAGCAGCTTTGGGCATCAGGTGGCCGGGGAGCTGTTTTTT.

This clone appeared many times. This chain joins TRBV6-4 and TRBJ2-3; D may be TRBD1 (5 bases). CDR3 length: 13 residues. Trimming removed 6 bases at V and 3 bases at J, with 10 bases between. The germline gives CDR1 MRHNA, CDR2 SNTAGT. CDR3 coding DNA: TGTGCCAGCAGCAAGACAGAAACAGATACGCAGTATTTT. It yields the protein CASSKTETDTQYF.

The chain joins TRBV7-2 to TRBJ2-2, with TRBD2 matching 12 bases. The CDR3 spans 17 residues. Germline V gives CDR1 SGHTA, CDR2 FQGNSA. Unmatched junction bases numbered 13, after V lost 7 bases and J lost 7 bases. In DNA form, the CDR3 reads TGTGCCAGCACCCCCTCGGCTAGCGGGAGGGCGGGCGGGGAGCTGTTTTTT. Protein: CASTPSASGRAGGELFF.

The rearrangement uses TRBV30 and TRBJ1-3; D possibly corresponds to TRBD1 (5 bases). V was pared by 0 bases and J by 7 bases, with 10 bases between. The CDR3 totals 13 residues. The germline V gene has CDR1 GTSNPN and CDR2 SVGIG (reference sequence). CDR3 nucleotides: TGTGCCTGGAGTGTTTCCAGGGCTAACACCATATATTTT. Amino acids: CAWSVSRANTIYF.

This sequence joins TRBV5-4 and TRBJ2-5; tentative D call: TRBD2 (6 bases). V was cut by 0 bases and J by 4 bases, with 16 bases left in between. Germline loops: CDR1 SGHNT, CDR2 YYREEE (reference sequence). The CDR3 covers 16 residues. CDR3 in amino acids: CASSLGSGYVAETQYF. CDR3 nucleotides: TGTGCCAGCAGCTTGGGGAGCGGGTACGTCGCAGAGACCCAGTACTTC.

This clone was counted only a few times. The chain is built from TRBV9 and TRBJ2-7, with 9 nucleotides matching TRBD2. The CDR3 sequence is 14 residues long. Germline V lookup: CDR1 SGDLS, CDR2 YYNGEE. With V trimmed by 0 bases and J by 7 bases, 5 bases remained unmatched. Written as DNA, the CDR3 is TGTGCCAGCAGCGTAGCTAGCGGGACGAGAGAGCAGTACTTC. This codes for CASSVASGTREQYF.

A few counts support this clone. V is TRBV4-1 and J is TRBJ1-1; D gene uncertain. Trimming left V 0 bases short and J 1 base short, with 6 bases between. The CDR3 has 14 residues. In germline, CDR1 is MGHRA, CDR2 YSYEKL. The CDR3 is CASSQEAGNTEAFF. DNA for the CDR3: TGCGCCAGCAGCCAAGAGGCGGGGAACACTGAAGCTTTCTTT.

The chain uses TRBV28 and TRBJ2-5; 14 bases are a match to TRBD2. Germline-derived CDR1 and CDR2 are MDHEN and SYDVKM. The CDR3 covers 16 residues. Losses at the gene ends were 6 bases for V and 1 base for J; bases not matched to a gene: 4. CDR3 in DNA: TGTGCCAGCAGCCCGGGACTAGCGGGAGCCCAAGAGACCCAGTACTTC. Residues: CASSPGLAGAQETQYF.

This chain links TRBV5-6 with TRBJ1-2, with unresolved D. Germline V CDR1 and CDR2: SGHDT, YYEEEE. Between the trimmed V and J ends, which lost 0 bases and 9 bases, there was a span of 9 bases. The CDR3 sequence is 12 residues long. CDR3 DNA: TGTGCCAGCAGCTTGGTCGGAGAGAGCTACACCTTC. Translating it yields CASSLVGESYTF.

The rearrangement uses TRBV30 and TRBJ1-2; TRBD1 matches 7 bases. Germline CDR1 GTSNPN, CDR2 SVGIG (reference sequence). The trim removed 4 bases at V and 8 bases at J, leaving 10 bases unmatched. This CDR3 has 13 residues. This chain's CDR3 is CAWTFQGQRGYTF. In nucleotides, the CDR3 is TGTGCCTGGACGTTTCAGGGACAGCGGGGCTACACCTTC. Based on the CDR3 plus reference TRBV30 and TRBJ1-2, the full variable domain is SQTIHQWPATLVQPVGSPLSLECTVEGTSNPNLYWYRQAAGRGLQLLFYSVGIGQISSEVPQNLSASRPQDRQFILSSKKLLLSDSGFYLCAWTFQGQRGYTFGSGTRLTVV.

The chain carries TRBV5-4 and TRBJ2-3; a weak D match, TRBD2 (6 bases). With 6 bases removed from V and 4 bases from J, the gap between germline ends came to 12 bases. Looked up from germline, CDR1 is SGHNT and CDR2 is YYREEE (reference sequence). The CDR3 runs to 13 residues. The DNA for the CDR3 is TGTGCCAGCATGAAATCGGGGGCAGATACGCAGTATTTT. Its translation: CASMKSGADTQYF.

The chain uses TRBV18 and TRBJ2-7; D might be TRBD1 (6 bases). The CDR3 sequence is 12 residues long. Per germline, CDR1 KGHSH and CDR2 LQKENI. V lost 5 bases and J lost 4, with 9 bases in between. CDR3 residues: CASSDTGYEQYF. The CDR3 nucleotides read TGTGCCAGCTCAGACACAGGGTACGAGCAGTACTTC.

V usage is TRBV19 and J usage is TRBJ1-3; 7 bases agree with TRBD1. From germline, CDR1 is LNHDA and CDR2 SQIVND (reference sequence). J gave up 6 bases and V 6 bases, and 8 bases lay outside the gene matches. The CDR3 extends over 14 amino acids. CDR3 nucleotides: TGTGCCAGTAGACCGACAGGGAATGAAAACACCATATATTTT. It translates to CASRPTGNENTIYF.

The CDR3 loop reads CASGLESDGFPDTQYF. CDR3 sequence (DNA): TGTGCTAGTGGTTTGGAGAGCGACGGTTTCCCAGATACGCAGTATTTT. V and J are TRBV12-5 and TRBJ2-3; D is unclear. Germline lookup yields CDR1 LGHNT and CDR2 FRNRAP. V was shortened by 1 base and J by 4 bases, with 15 bases between the two germline ends. The CDR3 has 16 residues.

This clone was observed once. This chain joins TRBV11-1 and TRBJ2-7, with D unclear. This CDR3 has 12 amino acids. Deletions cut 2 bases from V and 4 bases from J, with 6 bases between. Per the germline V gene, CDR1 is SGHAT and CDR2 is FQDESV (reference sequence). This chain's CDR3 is CASSLPDYEQYF. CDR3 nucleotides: TGTGCCAGCAGCTTACCAGATTACGAGCAGTACTTC.

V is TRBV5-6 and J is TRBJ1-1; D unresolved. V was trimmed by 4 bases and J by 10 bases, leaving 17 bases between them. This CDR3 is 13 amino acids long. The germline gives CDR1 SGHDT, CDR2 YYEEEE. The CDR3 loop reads CASSRPGGTLAFF. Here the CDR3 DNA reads TGTGCCAGCAGCCGACCAGGAGGTACTTTAGCTTTCTTT. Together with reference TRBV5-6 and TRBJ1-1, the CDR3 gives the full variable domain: DAGVTQSPTHLIKTRGQQVTLRCSPKSGHDTVSWYQQALGQGPQFIFQYYEEEERQRGNFPDRFSGHQFPNYSSELNVNALLLGDSALYLCASSRPGGTLAFFGQGTRLTVV.